A single sample is the source of the 24 T cell receptor beta chains below, sequenced in a study of a mutant IDH1 vaccine in newly diagnosed glioma. This sample's time point: baseline, week 1 (first vaccination visit). Treatment in this sample: pre-vaccination baseline after standard-of-care therapy. Using immunoSEQ multiplex PCR, the repertoire was profiled, and TCRdb retains in-frame clones only, with some absent. The sample holds roughly 70,000 clones, approximately 86% seen once. The material sequenced was PBMCs, taken from a glioma patient treated with radiotherapy, temozolomide or both. The receptors derive from a young man with glioma.

The rearrangement uses TRBV18 and TRBJ1-5; D unresolved. The V end lost 2 bases, the J end lost 4 bases, and 6 bases lay between the germline ends. The CDR3 runs to 13 residues. The germline V gene encodes CDR1 KGHSH and CDR2 LQKENI. This chain's CDR3 is CASSPALNQPQHF. In DNA form, the CDR3 reads TGTGCCAGCTCACCAGCTTTGAATCAGCCCCAGCATTTT.

This clone occurred once. This chain links TRBV6-1 with TRBJ1-6; D gene ambiguous. The CDR3 is made up of 15 amino acids. Trimming stripped 3 bases from V and 4 bases from J, with 10 bases between. From germline, CDR1 is MNHNS and CDR2 SASEGT. The CDR3 reads CASSEGSWYNSPLHF. CDR3 in DNA: TGTGCCAGCAGTGAGGGCAGCTGGTATAATTCACCCCTCCACTTT.

The table lists this clone with a count of one. This chain uses TRBV5-1 with TRBJ1-1, with D uncertain. Germline values: CDR1 SGHRS, CDR2 YFSETQ. This CDR3 spans 14 amino acids. Trimming stripped 2 bases from V and 8 bases from J, with 16 bases between. The CDR3 nucleotides read TGCGCCAGCAGCTTTCTGGGTCCGGGCAGAGAAGCTTTCTTT. Amino acid sequence: CASSFLGPGREAFF.

This chain joins TRBV5-6 and TRBJ2-2; 8 bases agree with TRBD1. Trimming took 6 bases from V and 4 from J; bases not matched to a gene: 8. Per the germline V gene, CDR1 is SGHDT and CDR2 is YYEEEE. There are 15 residues in the CDR3. CDR3 residues: CASKGRGRVTGELFF. The CDR3 nucleotides are TGTGCCAGCAAGGGCAGGGGGCGCGTCACCGGGGAGCTGTTTTTT.

This clone showed up just a few times. The identical CDR3 is also encoded by other nucleotide sequences in the sample. The chain recombines TRBV29-1 with TRBJ1-1, with D unresolved. Per germline, CDR1 SQVTM and CDR2 ANQGSEA. V lost 1 base and J lost 6, with 6 bases in between. The CDR3 loop spans 11 amino acids. CDR3 DNA sequence: TGCAGCGTTGAAGTCTACGCTGAAGCTTTCTTT. It codes for CSVEVYAEAFF.

The chain couples TRBV19 to TRBJ2-2; the match to TRBD2 covers 7 bases. The CDR3 has 15 amino acids. Per the germline V gene, CDR1 is LNHDA and CDR2 is SQIVND (reference sequence). With 3 bases clipped from V and 5 bases from J, the junction kept 6 bases outside the gene matches. This chain's CDR3 is CASSMRTSYTGELFF. The CDR3 nucleotides are TGTGCCAGTAGTATGCGGACTAGTTATACCGGGGAGCTGTTTTTT.

The chain has TRBV28 and TRBJ1-5, with D maybe TRBD1 (5 bases). With 6 bases removed from V and 6 bases from J, the gap between germline ends came to 18 bases. This CDR3 is built from 15 residues. Germline V lookup: CDR1 MDHEN, CDR2 SYDVKM. For the CDR3, the DNA is TGTGCCAGCAGCATGGGGGTGGGCGCGGGTCAGCCCCAGCATTTT. Protein: CASSMGVGAGQPQHF.

The rearrangement joins TRBV13 to TRBJ2-2; no firm D call. Germline V gives CDR1 PRHDT, CDR2 FYEKMQ (reference sequence). This CDR3 is 14 amino acids long. Trimming pared 0 bases from V and 2 bases from J, leaving 4 bases between. The CDR3 protein is CASSLGTNTGELFF. CDR3 in DNA: TGTGCCAGCAGCTTAGGGACAAACACCGGGGAGCTGTTTTTT.

The CDR3 region has the DNA TGTGCCACCAGCAGAGATTGGGCGGGGGGTGGAGAGACCCAGTACTTC. It encodes CATSRDWAGGGETQYF. V and J are TRBV15 and TRBJ2-5; 8 bases are shared with TRBD2. The CDR3 is 16 amino acids. Germline trimming cut 0 bases from V and 4 bases from J; bases unmatched to any gene: 7. CDR1 is LNHNV and CDR2 is YYDKDF in the germline V gene (reference sequence).

V usage is TRBV7-9 and J usage is TRBJ2-5; possibly TRBD2 for D (5 bases). The DNA end favors TRBJ2-7, so the J call may be wrong. This CDR3 comprises 14 residues. Germline V gene data show CDR1 as SEHNR and CDR2 as FQNEAQ (reference sequence). CDR3 sequence (DNA): TGTGCCAGCAGCCCTGTGGTCGTAGGGAGCGAGCAGTACTTC. Its translation: CASSPVVVGSEQYF.

This clone showed up just once. This sequence joins TRBV29-1 and TRBJ1-2; D is perhaps TRBD1 (6 bases). CDR3 length: 12 amino acids. V was pared by 3 bases and J by 4 bases, with 9 bases between. Germline lookup yields CDR1 SQVTM and CDR2 ANQGSEA. The DNA for the CDR3 is TGCAGCGTTGACGGGACACTCTATGGCTACACCTTC. It is translated as CSVDGTLYGYTF.

This chain links TRBV6-6 with TRBJ1-5, with D possibly TRBD1 on 5 matching bases. Germline V CDR1 and CDR2: MNHNY, SVGAGI (reference sequence). The CDR3 totals 16 residues. The V end was cut by 7 bases, the J end by 0 bases, with 16 bases between. The CDR3 sequence is CASTMGGDYSNQPQHF. In DNA form, the CDR3 reads TGTGCCAGCACGATGGGGGGGGATTATAGCAATCAGCCCCAGCATTTT.

This chain joins TRBV6-6 and TRBJ2-7; 10 bases map to TRBD2. Germline lookup yields CDR1 MNHNY and CDR2 SVGAGI (reference sequence). The CDR3 has 15 amino acids. V trimming: 5 bases; J trimming: 0 bases; junction bases outside the gene matches: 4. DNA for the CDR3: TGTGCCAGCAGTCCCCTAGCGGGGGACTCCTACGAGCAGTACTTC. It encodes CASSPLAGDSYEQYF.

As regards this clone: At the DNA level, this CDR3 is encoded by other sequences in the same sample as well. The chain employs TRBV7-9 and TRBJ1-1, with 7 bases that match TRBD1. Germline V CDR1 and CDR2: SEHNR, FQNEAQ (reference sequence). Trimming took 5 bases from V and 0 from J; bases not matched to a gene: 3. The CDR3 is made up of 14 amino acids. CDR3 sequence reads: CASSLDRVNTEAFF. For the CDR3, the DNA is TGTGCCAGCAGCCTAGACAGGGTGAACACTGAAGCTTTCTTT.

V and J are TRBV11-3 and TRBJ2-5; 9 bases are shared with TRBD2. Germline V gene data show CDR1 as SGHNT and CDR2 as YENEEA. The trim removed 1 base at V and 2 bases at J, leaving 5 bases unmatched. The CDR3 loop spans 16 amino acids. CDR3 sequence: CASSLGVSGGQETQYF. CDR3 bases: TGTGCCAGCAGCTTAGGCGTTAGCGGGGGTCAAGAGACCCAGTACTTC.

The chain is built from TRBV15 and TRBJ2-2; D may correspond to TRBD1 or TRBD2 (5 bases each). CDR1 LNHNV and CDR2 YYDKDF come from the germline V gene (reference sequence). The CDR3 totals 11 residues. V was pared by 9 bases and J by 5 bases, with 7 bases between. CDR3 amino acids: CATGDTGELFF. The CDR3 bases are TGTGCCACGGGGGATACCGGGGAGCTGTTTTTT.

This chain uses TRBV12-5 with TRBJ1-1, with D possibly being TRBD1 (6 bases). Trimming removed 0 bases from V and 1 base from J, with 9 bases in between. The CDR3 is 15 residues long. CDR1 LGHNT and CDR2 FRNRAP come from the germline V gene. Written as DNA, the CDR3 is TGTGCTAGTGGTTTGGTAGGGGGAGAGAACACTGAAGCTTTCTTT. It specifies CASGLVGGENTEAFF.

V is TRBV4-1 and J is TRBJ2-5; no clear D gene. Germline values: CDR1 MGHRA, CDR2 YSYEKL. The CDR3 is 13 residues long. V dropped 6 bases and J dropped 9 bases, with 17 bases sitting between them. This CDR3 is CASSRTLSAAQYF. In DNA, the CDR3 is TGCGCCAGCAGTCGAACCTTGAGCGCGGCCCAGTACTTC.

Here the CDR3 reads CASSLWDSNGYTF. In DNA, the CDR3 is TGTGCCAGCAGCTTATGGGACAGTAATGGCTACACCTTC. V gene TRBV7-9 combines with J gene TRBJ1-2; 7 bases align to TRBD1. The J segment lost 6 bases and the V segment lost 2 bases, leaving 3 bases of the junction unmatched. The CDR3 spans 13 residues. From germline, CDR1 is SEHNR and CDR2 FQNEAQ (reference sequence). The complete variable domain, with remaining parts taken from reference TRBV7-9 and TRBJ1-2, reads DTGVSQNPRHKITKRGQNVTFRCDPISEHNRLYWYRQTLGQGPEFLTYFQNEAQLEKSRLLSDRFSAERPKGSFSTLEIQRTEQGDSAMYLCASSLWDSNGYTFGSGTRLTVV.

CDR3 region: CASSSLGITDTQYF. CDR3 nucleotides: TGTGCCAGCAGTTCGTTGGGGATTACAGATACGCAGTATTTT. V usage is TRBV28 and J usage is TRBJ2-3; D remains unclear. Germline V lookup: CDR1 MDHEN, CDR2 SYDVKM. The CDR3 runs to 14 residues. Between the trimmed V and J ends, which lost 4 bases and 3 bases, there was a span of 11 bases.

Here the CDR3 reads CASSLRDGHDEQYF. Here the CDR3 DNA reads TGTGCCAGTAGTCTCCGGGACGGTCACGACGAGCAGTACTTC. The chain recombines TRBV19 with TRBJ2-7; D possibly matches TRBD1 or TRBD2 (5 bases each). The length of the CDR3 is 14 residues. Germline lookup yields CDR1 LNHDA and CDR2 SQIVND (reference sequence). Between the trimmed V and J ends, which lost 5 bases and 5 bases, there was a span of 16 bases.

The sample holds one count of this clone. The J gene is TRBJ2-4, the V gene TRBV7-6; weak D call: TRBD2 (5 bases). The germline V gene encodes CDR1 SGHVS and CDR2 FNYEAQ. V was trimmed by 1 base and J by 9 bases, leaving 13 bases between them. CDR3 length equals 14 residues. As DNA, the CDR3 is TGTGCCAGCAGCTTAGATTTGGACCGGGGCATTCAGTACTTC. It encodes CASSLDLDRGIQYF.

V and J are TRBV5-1 and TRBJ1-1; 7 bases fit TRBD1. Germline CDR1 and CDR2: SGHRS and YFSETQ. V shed 4 bases, J shed 4 bases, and the junction held 10 bases outside the gene matches. This CDR3 contains 15 residues. The CDR3 sequence is CASSPRQGLGTEAFF. CDR3 coding DNA: TGCGCCAGCAGCCCCCGACAGGGTCTGGGCACTGAAGCTTTCTTT.

The chain has TRBV29-1 and TRBJ2-3; D may be TRBD1 (5 bases). Germline V gene data show CDR1 as SQVTM and CDR2 as ANQGSEA. V dropped 2 bases and J dropped 0 bases, with 18 bases sitting between them. The CDR3 contains 17 residues. The CDR3 DNA sequence: TGCAGCGTTGAACTCCTAGGACAAGAAACTAGCACAGATACGCAGTATTTT. Residues: CSVELLGQETSTDTQYF.